Described below is a single TCR beta chain sequence and its context. The data originate from a study of blood T cell repertoires in COVID-19. There are 16 residues in the CDR3. V was cut by 1 base and J by 2 bases, with 12 bases left in between. CDR1 and CDR2 (germline): LNHNV, YYDKDF (reference sequence). Sequenced by immunoSEQ multiplex PCR; TCRdb stores in-frame clones only, minus some. The sample carries under 500,000 clones, around 89% recorded once. This sequence was found in a woman aged 30 to 39 with acute or convalescent COVID-19. Sequencing used peripheral blood. The chain uses TRBV15 and TRBJ1-5; no reliable D call. In DNA form, the CDR3 reads TGTGCCACCAGCAGAGTACGGGGTGGGGGCAATCAGCCCCAGCATTTT. Translated, it gives CATSRVRGGGNQPQHF.